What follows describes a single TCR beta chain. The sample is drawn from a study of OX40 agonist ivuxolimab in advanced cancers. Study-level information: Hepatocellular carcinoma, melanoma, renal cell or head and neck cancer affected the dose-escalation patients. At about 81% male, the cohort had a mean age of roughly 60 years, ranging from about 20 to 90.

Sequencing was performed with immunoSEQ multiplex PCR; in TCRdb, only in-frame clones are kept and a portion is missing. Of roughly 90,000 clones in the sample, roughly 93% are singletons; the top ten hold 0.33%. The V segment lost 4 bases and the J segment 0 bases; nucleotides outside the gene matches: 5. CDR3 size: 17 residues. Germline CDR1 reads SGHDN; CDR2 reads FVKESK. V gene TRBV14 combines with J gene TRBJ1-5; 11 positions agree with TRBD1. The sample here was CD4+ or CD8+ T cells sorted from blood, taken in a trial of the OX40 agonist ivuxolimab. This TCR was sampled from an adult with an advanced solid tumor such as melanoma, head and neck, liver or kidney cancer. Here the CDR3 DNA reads TGTGCCAGCAGCCGGGACAGGGGGATTGATAGCAATCAGCCCCAGCATTTT. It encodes CASSRDRGIDSNQPQHF.